The rows below give T cell receptor beta chains drawn from one sample of a study of T cell responses to AZD1222 COVID-19 vaccine. Measured with immunoSEQ multiplex PCR; TCRdb has only the in-frame clones, and not every one. The sample consists of 20,000 to 30,000 clones, roughly 84% of them appearing once. The source material was peripheral blood, sampled 28 days after the second AZD1222 dose. The receptors come from an adult who received the AZD1222 COVID-19 vaccine. Both conserved end residues are part of each CDR3. The D gene is left open where the match is weak. A row's size may be missing; if present it is once, few, many or a size class.

j_call v_call clone_size d_call cdr3_nt cdr3_aa
TRBJ2-7 TRBV28 - - TGTGCCAGCAGTTTGACAGCTAAAACCTACGAGCAGTACTTC CASSLTAKTYEQYF
TRBJ2-5 TRBV28 - - TGTGCCAGTAAGCCGGGTGGGCAAGAGACCCAGTACTTC CASKPGGQETQYF
TRBJ2-2 TRBV6-4 - - TGTGCCAGCAGTGACAACGTGCGGGAGAACACCGGGGAGCTGTTTTTT CASSDNVRENTGELFF
TRBJ1-2 TRBV5-5 - - TGTGCCAGCAGCTTGAACAACTATGGCTACACCTTC CASSLNNYGYTF
TRBJ2-3 TRBV24-1 - TRBD1 TGTGCCACCAGCGGGACAGCTACTTTGGATACGCAGTATTTT CATSGTATLDTQYF
TRBJ2-5 TRBV5-1 - - TGCGCCAGCAGCTTGGAAGAGACCCAGTACTTC CASSLEETQYF
TRBJ2-7 TRBV2 - - TGTGCCAGCAGGCCCCGGGACAACTCCTACGAGCAGTACTTC CASRPRDNSYEQYF
TRBJ1-4 TRBV7-9 - TRBD1 TGTGCCAGCAGCCTCGGACAGGGGATTGAAAAACTGTTTTTT CASSLGQGIEKLFF
TRBJ2-7 TRBV2 - - TGTGCCAGCAGTCAGGACAGTTACGAGCAGTACTTC CASSQDSYEQYF
TRBJ2-1 TRBV18 once TRBD2 TGTGCCAGCTCGCCCAATTCGGGACTAGCGGGAGAAGGGCAGTTCTTC CASSPNSGLAGEGQFF
TRBJ2-3 TRBV6-1 - TRBD2 TGTGCCAGCAGTGACATAGGACTAGCGGCGGGCTATACGCAGTATTTT CASSDIGLAAGYTQYF
TRBJ2-1 TRBV5-1 few TRBD1 TGCGCCAGCAGCCCGGGACAGCTCTACAATGAGCAGTTCTTC CASSPGQLYNEQFF
TRBJ2-7 TRBV6-5 - TRBD2 TGTGCCAGCAGTCTTAGCGGGATAGCCGGCTACGAGCAGTACTTC CASSLSGIAGYEQYF
TRBJ1-2 TRBV6-5 - - TGTGCCAGCAGATCCCTTTGGGGGAGAGACTATGGCTACACCTTC CASRSLWGRDYGYTF
TRBJ1-6 TRBV5-5 - - TGTGCCAGCAGCCCAGCCGGGAGTAATTCACCCCTCCACTTT CASSPAGSNSPLHF
TRBJ2-5 TRBV4-1 - - TGCGCCAGCAGCAAGGGCCCGACGCTCCGTGAGACCCAGTACTTC CASSKGPTLRETQYF
TRBJ2-2 TRBV28 - - TGTGCCAGCAGAACACGGGTAGGACCCGCCACCGGGGAGCTGTTTTTT CASRTRVGPATGELFF
TRBJ2-3 TRBV27 once TRBD2 TGTGCCAGCAGCGCCGCGGGAGGGCCTTGGGATACGCAGTATTTT CASSAAGGPWDTQYF
TRBJ2-3 TRBV27 - - TGTGCCAGCAGTTCCAATTACCGTACAGATACGCAGTATTTT CASSSNYRTDTQYF
TRBJ2-7 TRBV27 - TRBD1 TGTGCCAGCAGTTTCCGGGTCGGGACAGGGAACCACGAGCAGTACTTC CASSFRVGTGNHEQYF
TRBJ2-7 TRBV19 - TRBD2 TGTGCCAGTAGTATTACTAGCGGGAGCTCCTACGAGCAGTACTTC CASSITSGSSYEQYF
TRBJ1-6 TRBV2 - - TGTGCCAGCAGCCTGAGGGGGACATTCGATAATTCACCCCTCCACTTT CASSLRGTFDNSPLHF
TRBJ2-3 TRBV2 - TRBD2 TGTGCCAGCACTCCGGGTAGCGGGAGAGGTGGAGATACGCAGTATTTT CASTPGSGRGGDTQYF
TRBJ2-5 TRBV5-1 few TRBD2 TGCGCCAGCAGCTTGAGGGCGGGAGGACAAGAGACCCAGTACTTC CASSLRAGGQETQYF
TRBJ2-1 TRBV27 - TRBD2 TGTGCCACCGGGACTAGCGGGAACGCCTACAATGAGCAGTTCTTC CATGTSGNAYNEQFF
TRBJ1-2 TRBV29-1 - - TGCAGCGCTGCCGACATAACCCTGCGGAACTATGGCTACACCTTC CSAADITLRNYGYTF
TRBJ1-5 TRBV2 - - TGTGCCAGCAACGCTAAGGACCCCGACTGGTTCGGCAATCAGCCCCAGCATTTT CASNAKDPDWFGNQPQHF
TRBJ2-1 TRBV2 - TRBD1 TGTGCCAGCGGTGGACAGGGGGCGTCGGAGCAGTTCTTC CASGGQGASEQFF
TRBJ2-1 TRBV11-2 - - TGTGCCAGCAGCTTAGATCCAGGGCCCTACAATGAGCAGTTCTTC CASSLDPGPYNEQFF
TRBJ2-7 TRBV4-1 few - TGCGCCAGCAGCCAAGAGAACAGGGTTATCTACGAGCAGTACTTC CASSQENRVIYEQYF
TRBJ2-1 TRBV6-2/TRBV6-3 - - TGTGCCAGCAGTCGGACGTGGGGCAATGAGCAGTTCTTC CASSRTWGNEQFF
TRBJ2-7 TRBV5-1 few TRBD1 TGCGCCAGCGTTGGGACAGGGGGAAACGAGCAGTACTTC CASVGTGGNEQYF
TRBJ2-7 TRBV29-1 - - TGCAGCGTTGCCAGGGCCAACGGCTACGAGCAGTACTTC CSVARANGYEQYF
TRBJ2-2 TRBV10-3 few TRBD2 TGTGCCATCAGTACAGGGATAGCGGGAGCCGGGGAGCTGTTTTTT CAISTGIAGAGELFF
TRBJ2-1 TRBV9 - - TGTGCCAGCAGCGTGGACCCTTTTTACAATGAGCAGTTCTTC CASSVDPFYNEQFF
TRBJ2-1 TRBV7-2 - TRBD2 TGTGCCAGCAGCTTAAGTTGGACTAGCCCTTCGGGTGAGCAGTTCTTC CASSLSWTSPSGEQFF
TRBJ2-7 TRBV28 - TRBD1 TGTGCCAGCACCCCTGGGACAGGGATCTACGAGCAGTACTTC CASTPGTGIYEQYF
TRBJ2-2 TRBV18 - - TGTGCCAGCTCACCACGGGCCCCCGGGGAGCTGTTTTTT CASSPRAPGELFF
TRBJ2-5 TRBV5-1 - - TGCGCCAGCAGCTTGCAGGGAGACCCTGCAAGTTGGCAAGAGACCCAGTACTTC CASSLQGDPASWQETQYF
TRBJ2-1 TRBV18 - TRBD1 TGTGCCAGCTCCCGGGACAGGGGAAACAATGAGCAGTTCTTC CASSRDRGNNEQFF